This T cell receptor (beta chain) was obtained from a study of T cell responses to AZD1222 COVID-19 vaccine (dated by TCRdb to 2020 to 2022). Study-level background: AZD1222 recipients given second doses at about 4 weeks or at about 12 weeks were pooled, since spike-specific TCR depth and breadth were not found to differ between the two schedules. A total of approximately 250 trial participants underwent TCR sequencing, of whom 207 had received two doses of AZD1222 and some 26 had received two doses of the MenACWY control vaccine. Trial participants were enrolled into age subgroups of 18-55, 56-69 and 70-plus years, which contained around 150, 28 and 57 TCR-sequenced participants, respectively. What the authors observed across the whole study: In the small 56-69-year group, the increase in depth fell short of significance, most likely because of low power. The vaccine-associated CD4 TCRs covered the entire spike protein, and the dominant responses fell in regions 160-218 and 743-854. Spike-specific TCR breadth and depth rose significantly after two AZD1222 doses compared with day 0 and with MenACWY recipients. Reportedly, close to half of the unique spike-specific TCRs recognized epitopes lying outside the regions that are mutated in the B.1.351 and B.1.1.7 variants. Participants were mostly white British, with more females than males. The authors suggested clonal diversity may have been underestimated. Conclusions about previously exposed vaccinees are limited, since just 6 or 7 AZD1222 recipients were seropositive for SARS-CoV-2 at baseline. Because no day 14 peak-response samples were available, the repertoires could be characterized only after the peak T cell response.

As for this clone: Its specific antigen is unknown. The sample holds no much larger clone one base away, and base qualities are not on file.

The germline V gene (reference sequence) specifies LGHDT as CDR1 and YNNKEL as CDR2. The CDR3 runs 15 amino acids, cysteine and phenylalanine included. The sequence is cut down to CDR3 DNA, 45 bases in frame from base 1. V is cut back by 3 bases and J by 1 base, with 3 bases in the junction unmatched. This specimen's time point label, per the study, means: baseline before first vaccination. Vaccinee samples came from UK trials COV001 and COV002, including a single-blind randomized controlled phase 2/3 trial of AZD1222 (ChAdOx1 nCoV-19) in healthy adults. Trial participant PBMC samples were collected at day 0 and day 28 after the second dose for TCRbeta chain sequencing. The CDR3 regions of human TCRbeta chains were analyzed by immunosequencing. Under the source paper's analysis protocol: TCRs in the repertoires were compared against a reference library of SARS-CoV-2-specific TCRs that had been generated with the MIRA antigen-specificity platform. Breadth meant the fraction of unique TCRs that were SARS-CoV-2-associated, whereas depth meant the fraction of total T cells that were SARS-CoV-2-associated. Using the MIRA data, each spike-specific TCR was mapped to the spike region that the TCR reacts to and placed in a CD4 or CD8 class. Log10-transformed breadth and depth values were compared by one-way ANOVA with Sidak's multiple comparisons tests. Entries here come from immuneACCESS through TCRdb and include only in-frame sequences with V and J called. Some clones fail to appear in such tables; in the studies checked, an unresolved V gene covers under half of the shortfall, and the cause of the remainder is unknown. The V and J calls and clone size come from that table; D and trimming were worked out from the DNA. Within this sample are 90,000 to 100,000 clones, with approximately 90% of them counted one time only. The ten largest clones add up to around 3% of the sample.

Sequencing used peripheral blood, obtained on day 0 of AZD1222 vaccination. This chain is built from TRBV3-1 (or the pseudogene TRBV3-2) and TRBJ1-1, with 9 bases aligning to TRBD1. This TCR was recovered from an adult in good health. CDR3 loop: CASSHRGQGNTEAFF. Here is the DNA: TGTGCCAGCAGCCATCGGGGACAGGGGAACACTGAAGCTTTCTTT.